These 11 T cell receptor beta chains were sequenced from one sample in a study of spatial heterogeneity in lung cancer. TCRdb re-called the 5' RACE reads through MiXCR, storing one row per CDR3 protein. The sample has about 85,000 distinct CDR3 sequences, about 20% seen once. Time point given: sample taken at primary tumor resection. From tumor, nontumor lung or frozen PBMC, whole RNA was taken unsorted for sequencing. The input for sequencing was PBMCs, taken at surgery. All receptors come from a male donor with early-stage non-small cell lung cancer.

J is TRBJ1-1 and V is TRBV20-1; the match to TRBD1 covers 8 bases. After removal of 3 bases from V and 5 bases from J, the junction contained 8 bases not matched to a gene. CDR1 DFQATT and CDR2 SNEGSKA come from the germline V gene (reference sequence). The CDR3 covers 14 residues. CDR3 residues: CSASPPDRETEAFF. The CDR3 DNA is TGCAGTGCTAGTCCCCCGGACAGGGAAACTGAAGCTTTCTTT.

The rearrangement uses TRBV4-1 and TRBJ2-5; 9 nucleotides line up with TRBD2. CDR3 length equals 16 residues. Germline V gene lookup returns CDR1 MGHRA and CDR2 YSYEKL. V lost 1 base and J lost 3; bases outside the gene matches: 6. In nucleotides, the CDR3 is TGCGCCAGCAGCCAAGGACTAGCGGAGGGGGAAGAGACCCAGTACTTC. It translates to CASSQGLAEGEETQYF.

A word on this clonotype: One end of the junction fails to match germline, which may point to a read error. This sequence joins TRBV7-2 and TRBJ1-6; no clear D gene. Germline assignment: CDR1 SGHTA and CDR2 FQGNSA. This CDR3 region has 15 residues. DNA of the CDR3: TGTGCCAGCAGCCCACAAACCTCCTATAATTCATCCCTCCACTTT. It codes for CASSPQTSYNSSLHF.

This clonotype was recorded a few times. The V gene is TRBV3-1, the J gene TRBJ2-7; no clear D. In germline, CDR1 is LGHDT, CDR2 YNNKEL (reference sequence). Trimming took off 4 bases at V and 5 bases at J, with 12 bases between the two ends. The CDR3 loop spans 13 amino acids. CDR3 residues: CASSPVGQDEQYF. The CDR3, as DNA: TGTGCCAGCAGCCCGGTTGGGCAAGACGAGCAGTACTTC.

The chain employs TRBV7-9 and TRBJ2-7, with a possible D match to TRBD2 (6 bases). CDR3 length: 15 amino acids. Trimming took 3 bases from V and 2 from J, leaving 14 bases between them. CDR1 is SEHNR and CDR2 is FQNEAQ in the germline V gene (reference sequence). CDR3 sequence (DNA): TGTGCCAGCAGCTTGATTGGGACTCGCGCCTACGAGCAGTACTTC. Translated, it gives CASSLIGTRAYEQYF.

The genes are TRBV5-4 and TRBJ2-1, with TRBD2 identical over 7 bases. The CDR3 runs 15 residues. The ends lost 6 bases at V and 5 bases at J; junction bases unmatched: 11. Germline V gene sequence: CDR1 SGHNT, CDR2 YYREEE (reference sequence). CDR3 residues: CASTMGLAEDNEQFF. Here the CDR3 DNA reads TGTGCCAGCACCATGGGGCTAGCGGAAGACAATGAGCAGTTCTTC.

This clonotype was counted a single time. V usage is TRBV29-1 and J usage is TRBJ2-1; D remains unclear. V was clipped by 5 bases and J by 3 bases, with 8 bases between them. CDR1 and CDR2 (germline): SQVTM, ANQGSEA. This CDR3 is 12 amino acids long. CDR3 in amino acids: CSVTTDYNEQFF. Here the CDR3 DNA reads TGCAGCGTTACTACGGACTACAATGAGCAGTTCTTC.

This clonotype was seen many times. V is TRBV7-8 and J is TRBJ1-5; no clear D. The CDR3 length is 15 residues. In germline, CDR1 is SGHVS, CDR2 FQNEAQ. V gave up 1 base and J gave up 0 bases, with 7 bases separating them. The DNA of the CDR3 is TGTGCCAGCAGCTTAGAGGGCTATAGCAATCAGCCCCAGCATTTT. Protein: CASSLEGYSNQPQHF.

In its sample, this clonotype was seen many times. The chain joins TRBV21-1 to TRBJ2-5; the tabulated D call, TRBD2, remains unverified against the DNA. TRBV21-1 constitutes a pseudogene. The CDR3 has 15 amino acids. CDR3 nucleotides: TGTGCCAGCAGCAAAGTGGCCCAAGCAGAAGAGACCCAGTACTTC. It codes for CASSKVAQAEETQYF.

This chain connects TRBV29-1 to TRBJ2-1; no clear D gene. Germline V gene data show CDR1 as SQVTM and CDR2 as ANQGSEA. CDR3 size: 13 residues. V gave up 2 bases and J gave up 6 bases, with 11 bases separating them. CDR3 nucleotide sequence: TGCAGCGTTGAACTTGACCCGGGCAATGAGCAGTTCTTC. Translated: CSVELDPGNEQFF.

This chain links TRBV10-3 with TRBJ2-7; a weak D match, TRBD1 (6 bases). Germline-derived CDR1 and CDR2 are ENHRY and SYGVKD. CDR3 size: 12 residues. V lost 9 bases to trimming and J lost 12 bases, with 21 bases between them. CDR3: CAIIGEGTRLYF. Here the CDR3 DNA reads TGTGCCATTATTGGAGAGGGGACACGTCTGTACTTC.